Listed below are T cell receptor beta chains from one sample, sequenced in a study of PD-1 blockade in classical Hodgkin lymphoma. Libraries were prepared by immunoSEQ multiplex PCR; TCRdb keeps only in-frame clonotypes and omits some of them. The repertoire holds about 100,000 clones, with 89% as singletons. Here the sequenced sample was peripheral blood mononuclear cells (PBMCs), taken before the second cycle of nivolumab. The receptors here all came from a human donor with classical Hodgkin lymphoma. The CDR3 runs from the conserved cysteine through the conserved F or W. The order of the fields is J gene, V gene, D gene, clone size, CDR3 DNA, CDR3 protein. The D gene is left open where the match is weak. A row's size may be missing; if present it is once, few, many or a size class.

j_call: TRBJ2-6
v_call: TRBV6-1
d_call: -
clone_size: -
cdr3_nt: TGTGCCGGCAAGGACATCTCTGGGGCCAACGTCCTGACTTTC
cdr3_aa: CAGKDISGANVLTF

j_call: TRBJ1-3
v_call: TRBV5-1
d_call: TRBD1
clone_size: -
cdr3_nt: TGCGCCAGCAGCGGGACAGGAGCCCGCTTCTCTGGAAACACCATATATTTT
cdr3_aa: CASSGTGARFSGNTIYF

j_call: TRBJ1-2
v_call: TRBV14
d_call: TRBD1
clone_size: -
cdr3_nt: TGTGCCAGCAGACCCCCGGGACAGGGGGCGTTCGGCTACACCTTC
cdr3_aa: CASRPPGQGAFGYTF

j_call: TRBJ2-6
v_call: TRBV5-1
d_call: -
clone_size: -
cdr3_nt: TGCGCCAGCAGCTTGCAGGGGACAGGGGCCAACGTCCTGACTTTC
cdr3_aa: CASSLQGTGANVLTF

j_call: TRBJ1-5
v_call: TRBV6-1
d_call: -
clone_size: -
cdr3_nt: TGTGCCAGCAGTGTGTCTAGGTCGCCCCAGCATTTT
cdr3_aa: CASSVSRSPQHF

j_call: TRBJ2-5
v_call: TRBV18
d_call: TRBD2
clone_size: -
cdr3_nt: TGTGCCAGCTCACCCTGGACTAGCGCGCAAGAGACCCAGTACTTC
cdr3_aa: CASSPWTSAQETQYF

j_call: TRBJ2-4
v_call: TRBV29-1
d_call: -
clone_size: -
cdr3_nt: TGCAGCGTTGAAAAGGTGCGAGCCAAAAACATTCAGTACTTC
cdr3_aa: CSVEKVRAKNIQYF

j_call: TRBJ1-5
v_call: TRBV7-2
d_call: TRBD1
clone_size: -
cdr3_nt: TGTGCCAGCAGCTTAAGACAGGGGTCGGGAGCAATGGGGGATCAGCCCCAGCATTTT
cdr3_aa: CASSLRQGSGAMGDQPQHF

j_call: TRBJ2-7
v_call: TRBV5-1
d_call: -
clone_size: -
cdr3_nt: TGCGCCAGCAGCTTGGAACTCTCCTACGAGCAGTACTTC
cdr3_aa: CASSLELSYEQYF

j_call: TRBJ1-2
v_call: TRBV4-1
d_call: TRBD1
clone_size: -
cdr3_nt: TGCGCCAGCAGCCAAGAGGGCAGGGGGAACTATGGCTACACCTTC
cdr3_aa: CASSQEGRGNYGYTF

j_call: TRBJ2-3
v_call: TRBV11-3
d_call: -
clone_size: -
cdr3_nt: TGTGCCAGCAGCTTAGTGCAGTCGGATACGCAGTATTTT
cdr3_aa: CASSLVQSDTQYF

j_call: TRBJ1-2
v_call: TRBV5-1
d_call: -
clone_size: -
cdr3_nt: TGCGCCAGCAGCTTAGAGGGGTATGGCTACACCTTC
cdr3_aa: CASSLEGYGYTF

j_call: TRBJ1-2
v_call: TRBV7-9
d_call: -
clone_size: -
cdr3_nt: TGTGCCAGCAGCTTATTCTGGGGGTACGGCTACACCTTC
cdr3_aa: CASSLFWGYGYTF

j_call: TRBJ1-1
v_call: TRBV27
d_call: -
clone_size: many
cdr3_nt: TGTGCCAGCAGTCGGGCTAGTGCCACTGAAGCTTTCTTT
cdr3_aa: CASSRASATEAFF

j_call: TRBJ1-6
v_call: TRBV19
d_call: -
clone_size: -
cdr3_nt: TGTGCCAGTAGTCGACAGCGAAGCTCCTATAATTCACCCCTCCACTTT
cdr3_aa: CASSRQRSSYNSPLHF

j_call: TRBJ1-5
v_call: TRBV18
d_call: -
clone_size: -
cdr3_nt: TGTGCCAGCTCACTGATGGTGGATCGGAGTCAGCCCCAGCATTTT
cdr3_aa: CASSLMVDRSQPQHF

j_call: TRBJ2-2
v_call: TRBV6-5
d_call: -
clone_size: -
cdr3_nt: TGTGCCAGCAGCTCGACCGCGAACACCGGGGAGCTGTTTTTT
cdr3_aa: CASSSTANTGELFF

j_call: TRBJ2-1
v_call: TRBV30
d_call: TRBD2
clone_size: once
cdr3_nt: TGTGCCTGGGGAAAGCGGGAAAATGAGCAGTTCTTC
cdr3_aa: CAWGKRENEQFF

j_call: TRBJ2-5
v_call: TRBV19
d_call: TRBD1
clone_size: -
cdr3_nt: TGTGCCAGTAGCCCGACAGGGGTATCGGAGACCCAGTACTTC
cdr3_aa: CASSPTGVSETQYF

j_call: TRBJ2-7
v_call: TRBV7-9
d_call: TRBD2
clone_size: -
cdr3_nt: TGTGCCAGCAGCTTAGGAGGCCCAAGCGGGAGGGCCGCGCAGTACTTC
cdr3_aa: CASSLGGPSGRAAQYF

j_call: TRBJ2-7
v_call: TRBV4-2
d_call: -
clone_size: -
cdr3_nt: TGTGCCAGCAGCCAAGGAAACAGGCCGAAATACGAGCAGTACTTC
cdr3_aa: CASSQGNRPKYEQYF

j_call: TRBJ1-1
v_call: TRBV6-6
d_call: TRBD1
clone_size: -
cdr3_nt: TGTGCCAGCATCGCAGGGGGAGGAAACACTGAAGCTTTCTTT
cdr3_aa: CASIAGGGNTEAFF

j_call: TRBJ2-7
v_call: TRBV5-4
d_call: TRBD1
clone_size: once
cdr3_nt: TGTGCCAGCAGCTCCCGGACAGGGGGGGCGTACGAGCAGTACTTC
cdr3_aa: CASSSRTGGAYEQYF

j_call: TRBJ1-1
v_call: TRBV6-1
d_call: -
clone_size: -
cdr3_nt: TGTGCCAGCAGTGTCGTCGGGATGAACACTGAAGCTTTCTTT
cdr3_aa: CASSVVGMNTEAFF

j_call: TRBJ2-7
v_call: TRBV30
d_call: TRBD2
clone_size: -
cdr3_nt: TGTGCCTGGAGTGGGGGGACTAGCGGAACCTACGAGCAGTACTTC
cdr3_aa: CAWSGGTSGTYEQYF

j_call: TRBJ2-7
v_call: TRBV6-6
d_call: TRBD2
clone_size: -
cdr3_nt: TGTGCCAGCAAAGGAGAGGGAGGGCGATACGAGCAGTACTTC
cdr3_aa: CASKGEGGRYEQYF

j_call: TRBJ2-1
v_call: TRBV7-8
d_call: TRBD1
clone_size: -
cdr3_nt: TGTGCCAGCAGCTTACACTCTGGCAGGGGGAACTACAATGAGCAGTTCTTC
cdr3_aa: CASSLHSGRGNYNEQFF

j_call: TRBJ2-7
v_call: TRBV19
d_call: TRBD2
clone_size: -
cdr3_nt: TGTGCCAGTACGCGGACTAGCGGTCAAAGGAGCTCCTACGAGCAGTACTTC
cdr3_aa: CASTRTSGQRSSYEQYF

j_call: TRBJ2-2
v_call: TRBV7-2
d_call: -
clone_size: -
cdr3_nt: TGTGCCAGCAGCGCGGTGGGGAACACCGGGGAGCTGTTTTTT
cdr3_aa: CASSAVGNTGELFF

j_call: TRBJ1-3
v_call: TRBV6-6
d_call: -
clone_size: -
cdr3_nt: TGTGCCAGCAGTTACGGGCCGATTGGCTCTGGAAACACCATATATTTT
cdr3_aa: CASSYGPIGSGNTIYF

j_call: TRBJ2-7
v_call: TRBV28
d_call: -
clone_size: -
cdr3_nt: TGTGCCAGCAGTCTTCCGGGTACGGGGGCCAACGAGCAGTACTTC
cdr3_aa: CASSLPGTGANEQYF

j_call: TRBJ2-5
v_call: TRBV30
d_call: -
clone_size: -
cdr3_nt: TGTGCCTGGAGTCCGGGATCGGAGACCCAGTACTTC
cdr3_aa: CAWSPGSETQYF

j_call: TRBJ1-4
v_call: TRBV30
d_call: -
clone_size: -
cdr3_nt: TGTGCCTGGGACGGGACGTCAACTAATGAAAAACTGTTTTTT
cdr3_aa: CAWDGTSTNEKLFF

j_call: TRBJ2-1
v_call: TRBV6-1
d_call: -
clone_size: -
cdr3_nt: TGTGCCAGCAGTGTAGCGGACTCCTACAATGAGCAGTTCTTC
cdr3_aa: CASSVADSYNEQFF

j_call: TRBJ1-2
v_call: TRBV28
d_call: -
clone_size: -
cdr3_nt: TGTGCCAGCAGTCGCGACAGCTATGGCTACACCTTC
cdr3_aa: CASSRDSYGYTF

j_call: TRBJ2-2
v_call: TRBV4-3
d_call: -
clone_size: -
cdr3_nt: TGCGCCAGCAGCCAAGCAAGCGCCCTTCTGACGGGGGAGCTGTTTTTT
cdr3_aa: CASSQASALLTGELFF

j_call: TRBJ2-2
v_call: TRBV5-1
d_call: TRBD2
clone_size: once
cdr3_nt: TGCGCCAGCAGCTTGGACGGGACTAGCAACACCGGGGAGCTGTTTTTT
cdr3_aa: CASSLDGTSNTGELFF

j_call: TRBJ1-2
v_call: TRBV6-5
d_call: -
clone_size: -
cdr3_nt: TGTGCCACCCGAGAGATGTCAACTAACTATGGCTACACCTTC
cdr3_aa: CATREMSTNYGYTF

j_call: TRBJ2-5
v_call: TRBV7-9
d_call: -
clone_size: few
cdr3_nt: TGTGCCAGCAGCCAAGAAGGGGCCCAGTACTTC
cdr3_aa: CASSQEGAQYF

j_call: TRBJ2-1
v_call: TRBV13
d_call: TRBD1
clone_size: -
cdr3_nt: TGTGCCAGCAGCATGGACAGGGGTCCCTACAATGAGCAGTTCTTC
cdr3_aa: CASSMDRGPYNEQFF

j_call: TRBJ2-1
v_call: TRBV27
d_call: TRBD2
clone_size: -
cdr3_nt: TGTGCCAGCAGTTTCGGACTAGCGGTCTACAATGAGCAGTTCTTC
cdr3_aa: CASSFGLAVYNEQFF

j_call: TRBJ2-1
v_call: TRBV2
d_call: -
clone_size: -
cdr3_nt: TGTGCCAGTTTGGTGGCTAGTGGGTCAAATGAGCAGTTCTTC
cdr3_aa: CASLVASGSNEQFF

j_call: TRBJ2-1
v_call: TRBV11-2
d_call: -
clone_size: -
cdr3_nt: TGTGCCAGCAGCCGAACTCGATTGGAGGAGCAGTTCTTC
cdr3_aa: CASSRTRLEEQFF

j_call: TRBJ2-5
v_call: TRBV5-1
d_call: -
clone_size: -
cdr3_nt: TGCGCCAGCAGCTTCTGGGACCAAGAGACCCAGTACTTC
cdr3_aa: CASSFWDQETQYF

j_call: TRBJ2-7
v_call: TRBV28
d_call: -
clone_size: -
cdr3_nt: TGTGCCAGCAGTTTACTCGGGCGGCCCGGGGACGAGCAGTACTTC
cdr3_aa: CASSLLGRPGDEQYF

j_call: TRBJ1-6
v_call: TRBV5-1
d_call: -
clone_size: -
cdr3_nt: TGCGCCAGCAGCTTGCGGGAAGGGCTGGTGGGATCACCCCTCCACTTT
cdr3_aa: CASSLREGLVGSPLHF

j_call: TRBJ2-1
v_call: TRBV19
d_call: TRBD2
clone_size: -
cdr3_nt: TGTGCCAGTAGTATTAATAGCGGGAGCTCCTACAATGAGCAGTTCTTC
cdr3_aa: CASSINSGSSYNEQFF

j_call: TRBJ2-7
v_call: TRBV2
d_call: TRBD2
clone_size: -
cdr3_nt: TGTGCCAGCAGTGGGGCTAGCGGGACGAACTACGAGCAGTACTTC
cdr3_aa: CASSGASGTNYEQYF

j_call: TRBJ1-1
v_call: TRBV10-1
d_call: TRBD1
clone_size: -
cdr3_nt: TGCGCCAGCAGTGAGGGCAGGGGGCTATGGACTGAAGCTTTCTTT
cdr3_aa: CASSEGRGLWTEAFF

j_call: TRBJ2-6
v_call: TRBV19
d_call: TRBD1
clone_size: -
cdr3_nt: TGTGCCAGTAGTAAGGGGGCGCGTGGGGCCAACGTCCTGACTTTC
cdr3_aa: CASSKGARGANVLTF

j_call: TRBJ2-5
v_call: TRBV5-6
d_call: -
clone_size: -
cdr3_nt: TGTGCCAGCAGCTTGGTACGGTCGGGGGGCCTAATAGGGGAGACCCAGTACTTC
cdr3_aa: CASSLVRSGGLIGETQYF

j_call: TRBJ1-2
v_call: TRBV11-3
d_call: TRBD1
clone_size: -
cdr3_nt: TGTGCCAGCAGCTCCAGGGGGCCCGACTATGGCTACACCTTC
cdr3_aa: CASSSRGPDYGYTF

j_call: TRBJ2-7
v_call: TRBV5-1
d_call: -
clone_size: -
cdr3_nt: TGCGCCAGCAGCTTGGGACAGACCGCAATATACGAGCAGTACTTC
cdr3_aa: CASSLGQTAIYEQYF

j_call: TRBJ1-1
v_call: TRBV7-9
d_call: -
clone_size: -
cdr3_nt: TGTGCCAGCAGCTTAGATTTGGGTCCCCACACTGAAGCTTTCTTT
cdr3_aa: CASSLDLGPHTEAFF

j_call: TRBJ2-7
v_call: TRBV7-2
d_call: -
clone_size: -
cdr3_nt: TGTGCCAGCAGCTTTAGCGGTTACGAGCAGTACTTC
cdr3_aa: CASSFSGYEQYF

j_call: TRBJ1-4
v_call: TRBV4-2
d_call: TRBD1
clone_size: -
cdr3_nt: TGTGCCAGCAGCCCGACAGGGAGCGGTGAAAAACTGTTTTTT
cdr3_aa: CASSPTGSGEKLFF

j_call: TRBJ2-7
v_call: TRBV27
d_call: -
clone_size: -
cdr3_nt: TGTGCCAGCAGTCCATACAGGGTCCTCTCCTACGAGCAGTACTTC
cdr3_aa: CASSPYRVLSYEQYF

j_call: TRBJ2-7
v_call: TRBV5-4
d_call: -
clone_size: -
cdr3_nt: TGTGCCAGCAGCTTAGTGGCGGGGACCTACGAGCAGTACTTC
cdr3_aa: CASSLVAGTYEQYF

j_call: TRBJ1-1
v_call: TRBV11-2
d_call: -
clone_size: -
cdr3_nt: TGTGCCAGCAGCCCGGGAGATATAAACACTGAAGCTTTCTTT
cdr3_aa: CASSPGDINTEAFF